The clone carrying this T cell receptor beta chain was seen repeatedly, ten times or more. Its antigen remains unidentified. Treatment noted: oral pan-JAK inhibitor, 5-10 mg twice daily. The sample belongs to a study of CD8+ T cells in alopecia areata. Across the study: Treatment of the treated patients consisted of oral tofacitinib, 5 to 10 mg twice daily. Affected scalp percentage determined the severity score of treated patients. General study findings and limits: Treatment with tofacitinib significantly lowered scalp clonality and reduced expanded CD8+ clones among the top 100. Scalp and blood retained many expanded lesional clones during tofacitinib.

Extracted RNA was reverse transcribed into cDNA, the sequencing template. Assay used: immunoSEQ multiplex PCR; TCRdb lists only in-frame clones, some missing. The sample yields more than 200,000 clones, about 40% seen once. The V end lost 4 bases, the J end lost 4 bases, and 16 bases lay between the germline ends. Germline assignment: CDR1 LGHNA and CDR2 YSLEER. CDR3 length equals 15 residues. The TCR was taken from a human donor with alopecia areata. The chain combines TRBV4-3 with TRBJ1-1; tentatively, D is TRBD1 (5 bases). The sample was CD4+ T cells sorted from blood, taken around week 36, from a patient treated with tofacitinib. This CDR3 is CASSLTAGQGTEAFF. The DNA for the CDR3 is TGCGCCAGCAGCCTAACTGCAGGGCAAGGCACTGAAGCTTTCTTT.